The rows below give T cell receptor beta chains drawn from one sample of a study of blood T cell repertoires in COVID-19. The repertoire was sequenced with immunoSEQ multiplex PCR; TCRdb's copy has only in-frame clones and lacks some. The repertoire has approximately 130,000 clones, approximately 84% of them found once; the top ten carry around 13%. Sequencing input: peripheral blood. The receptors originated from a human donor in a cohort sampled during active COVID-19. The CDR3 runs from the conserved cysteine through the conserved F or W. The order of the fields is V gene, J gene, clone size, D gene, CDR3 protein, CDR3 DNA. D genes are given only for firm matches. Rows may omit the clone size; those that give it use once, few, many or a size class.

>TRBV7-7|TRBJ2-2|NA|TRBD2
CASSLGLAGGPNTGELFF
TGTGCCAGCAGCTTGGGACTAGCGGGGGGCCCGAACACCGGGGAGCTGTTTTTT
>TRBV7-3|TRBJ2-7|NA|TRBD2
CASSPGGSYEQYF
TGTGCCAGCAGCCCGGGGGGCTCCTACGAGCAGTACTTC
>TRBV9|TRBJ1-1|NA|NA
CASSVQGWDTEAFF
TGTGCCAGCAGCGTGCAGGGGTGGGACACTGAAGCTTTCTTT
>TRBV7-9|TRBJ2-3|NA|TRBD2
CASSFVASGGPRITDTQYF
TGTGCCAGCAGCTTTGTGGCTAGCGGGGGCCCAAGAATCACAGATACGCAGTATTTT
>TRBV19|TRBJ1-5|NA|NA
CASSPYSQLNQPQHF
TGTGCCAGTAGTCCCTACAGCCAGCTGAATCAGCCCCAGCATTTT
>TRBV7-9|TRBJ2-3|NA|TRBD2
CASSHPRDPREGTDTQYF
TGTGCCAGCAGCCATCCCCGGGACCCCCGGGAGGGCACAGATACGCAGTATTTT
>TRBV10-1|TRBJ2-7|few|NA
CASSDRGTPRYEQYF
TGCGCCAGCAGTGACCGGGGGACCCCCCGCTACGAGCAGTACTTC
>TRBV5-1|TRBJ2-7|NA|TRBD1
CASSSGTGGNPYEQYF
TGCGCCAGCAGCTCCGGGACAGGGGGCAATCCCTACGAGCAGTACTTC
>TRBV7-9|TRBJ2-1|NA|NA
CASSSVRSYNEQFF
TGTGCCAGCAGCTCCGTTCGCTCCTACAATGAGCAGTTCTTC
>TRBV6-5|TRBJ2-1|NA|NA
CAISVDLGTLDEQFF
TGTGCCATCAGCGTAGATCTTGGGACTCTGGATGAGCAGTTCTTC
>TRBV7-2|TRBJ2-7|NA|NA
CASSLDRKSEQYF
TGTGCCAGCAGCTTAGACAGAAAAAGCGAGCAGTACTTC
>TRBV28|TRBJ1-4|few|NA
CASRHRDEGEKLFF
TGTGCCAGCAGGCACAGGGATGAAGGGGAAAAACTGTTTTTT
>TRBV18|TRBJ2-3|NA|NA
CASSPMGGGSDTQYF
TGTGCCAGCTCACCTATGGGGGGTGGGTCAGATACGCAGTATTTT
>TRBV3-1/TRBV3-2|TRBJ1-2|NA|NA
CASSQGKSLAGYGYTF
TGTGCCAGCAGCCAAGGGAAATCTCTGGCGGGCTATGGCTACACCTTC
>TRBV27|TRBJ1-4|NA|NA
CASSARGLGEKLFF
TGTGCCAGCAGCGCTCGGGGGTTGGGGGAAAAACTGTTTTTT
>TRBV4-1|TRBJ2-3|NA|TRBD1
CASSQDRVAAGGIGIDTQYF
TGCGCCAGCAGCCAAGATAGGGTAGCGGCAGGGGGCATTGGGATAGATACGCAGTATTTT
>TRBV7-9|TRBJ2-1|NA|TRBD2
CASSNLGGEGFF
TGTGCCAGCAGCAACCTTGGGGGGGAGGGGTTCTTC
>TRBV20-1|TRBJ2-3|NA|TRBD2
CSASAAGGRNTQYF
TGCAGTGCTAGTGCAGCGGGGGGGCGAAATACGCAGTATTTT
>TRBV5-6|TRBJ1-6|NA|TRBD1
CASSRWDRGYNSPLHF
TGTGCCAGCAGCCGATGGGACAGGGGCTATAATTCACCCCTCCACTTT
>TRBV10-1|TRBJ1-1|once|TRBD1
CASSHGQGAGNTEAFF
TGCGCCAGCAGCCACGGGCAGGGGGCAGGTAACACTGAAGCTTTCTTT
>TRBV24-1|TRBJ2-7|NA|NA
CATSDSRFPYEQYF
TGTGCCACCAGTGACTCCCGGTTCCCCTACGAGCAGTACTTC
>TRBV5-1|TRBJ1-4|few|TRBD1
CASRTGTGYEKLFF
TGCGCCAGCAGAACCGGGACAGGGTATGAAAAACTGTTTTTT